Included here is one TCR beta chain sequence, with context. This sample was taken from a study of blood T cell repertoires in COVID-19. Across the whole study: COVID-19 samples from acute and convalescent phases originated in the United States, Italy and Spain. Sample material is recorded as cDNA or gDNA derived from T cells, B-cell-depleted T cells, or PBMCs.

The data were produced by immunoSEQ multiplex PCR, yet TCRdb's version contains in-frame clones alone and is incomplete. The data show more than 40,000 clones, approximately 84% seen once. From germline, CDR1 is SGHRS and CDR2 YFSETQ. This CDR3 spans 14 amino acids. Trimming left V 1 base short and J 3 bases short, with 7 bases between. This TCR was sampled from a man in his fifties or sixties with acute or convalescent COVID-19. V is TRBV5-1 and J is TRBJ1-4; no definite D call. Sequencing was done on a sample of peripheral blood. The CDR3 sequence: CASSLWGANEKLFF. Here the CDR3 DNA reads TGCGCCAGCAGCTTGTGGGGAGCTAATGAAAAACTGTTTTTT.